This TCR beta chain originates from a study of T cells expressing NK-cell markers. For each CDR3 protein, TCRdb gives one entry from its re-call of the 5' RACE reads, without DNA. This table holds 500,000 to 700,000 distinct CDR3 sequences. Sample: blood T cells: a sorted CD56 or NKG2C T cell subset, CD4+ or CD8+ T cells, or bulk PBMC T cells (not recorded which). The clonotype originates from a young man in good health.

The CDR3 region is CASSLLGGAQHF. The rearrangement uses TRBV27 and TRBJ1-5; TCRdb names TRBD1, which stays unverified in the absence of DNA. Germline V CDR1 and CDR2: MNHEY, SMNVEV (reference sequence). The CDR3 sequence is 12 residues long.